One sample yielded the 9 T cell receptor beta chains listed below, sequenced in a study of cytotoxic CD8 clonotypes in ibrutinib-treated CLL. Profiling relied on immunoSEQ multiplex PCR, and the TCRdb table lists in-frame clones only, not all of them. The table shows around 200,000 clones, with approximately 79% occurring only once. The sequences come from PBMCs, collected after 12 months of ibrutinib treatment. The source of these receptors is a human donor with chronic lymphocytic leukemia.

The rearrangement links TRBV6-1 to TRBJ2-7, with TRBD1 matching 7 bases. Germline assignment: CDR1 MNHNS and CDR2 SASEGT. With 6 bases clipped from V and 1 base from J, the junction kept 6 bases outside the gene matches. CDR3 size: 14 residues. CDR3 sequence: CASRPGTASYEQYF. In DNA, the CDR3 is TGTGCCAGCAGGCCGGGGACAGCTTCCTACGAGCAGTACTTC.

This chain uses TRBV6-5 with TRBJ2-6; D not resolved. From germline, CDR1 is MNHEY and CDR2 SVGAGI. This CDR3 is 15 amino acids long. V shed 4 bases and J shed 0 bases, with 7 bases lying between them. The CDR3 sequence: CASSSTASGANVLTF. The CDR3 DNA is TGTGCCAGCAGTTCCACAGCCTCTGGGGCCAACGTCCTGACTTTC.

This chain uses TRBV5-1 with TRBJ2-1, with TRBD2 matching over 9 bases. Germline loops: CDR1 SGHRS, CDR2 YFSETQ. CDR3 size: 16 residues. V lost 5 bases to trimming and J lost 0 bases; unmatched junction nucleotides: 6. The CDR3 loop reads CASRTGTSNSYNEQFF. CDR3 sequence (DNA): TGCGCCAGCAGGACCGGGACTAGCAACTCCTACAATGAGCAGTTCTTC.

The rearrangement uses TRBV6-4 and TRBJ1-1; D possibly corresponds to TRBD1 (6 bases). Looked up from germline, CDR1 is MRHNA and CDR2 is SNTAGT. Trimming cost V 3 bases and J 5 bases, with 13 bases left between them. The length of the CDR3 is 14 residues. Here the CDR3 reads CASSEGFQGTEAFF. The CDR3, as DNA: TGTGCCAGCAGTGAGGGGTTCCAGGGGACTGAAGCTTTCTTT.

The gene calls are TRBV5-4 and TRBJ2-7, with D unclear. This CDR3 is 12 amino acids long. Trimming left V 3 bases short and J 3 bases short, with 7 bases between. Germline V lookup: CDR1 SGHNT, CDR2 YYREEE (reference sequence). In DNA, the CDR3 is TGTGCCAGCAGCTGGCAGAACTACGAGCAGTACTTC. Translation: CASSWQNYEQYF.

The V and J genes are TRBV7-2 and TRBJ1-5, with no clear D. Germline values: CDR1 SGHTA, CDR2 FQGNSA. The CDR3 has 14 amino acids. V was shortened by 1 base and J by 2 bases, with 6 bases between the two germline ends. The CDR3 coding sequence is TGTGCCAGCAGCTTAGGGCGGGGCAATCAGCCCCAGCATTTT. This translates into CASSLGRGNQPQHF.

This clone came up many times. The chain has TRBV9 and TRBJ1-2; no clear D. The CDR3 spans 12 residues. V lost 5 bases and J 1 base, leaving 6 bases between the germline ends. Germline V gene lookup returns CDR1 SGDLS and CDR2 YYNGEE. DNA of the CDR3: TGTGCCAGCAGAGGCAATAACTATGGCTACACCTTC. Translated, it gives CASRGNNYGYTF.

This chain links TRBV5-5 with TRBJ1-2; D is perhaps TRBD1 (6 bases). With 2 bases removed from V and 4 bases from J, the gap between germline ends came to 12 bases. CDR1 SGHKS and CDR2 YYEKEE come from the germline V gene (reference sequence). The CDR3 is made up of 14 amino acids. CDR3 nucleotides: TGTGCCAGCAGCTTCCGGGACACCCTCTATGGCTACACCTTC. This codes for CASSFRDTLYGYTF.

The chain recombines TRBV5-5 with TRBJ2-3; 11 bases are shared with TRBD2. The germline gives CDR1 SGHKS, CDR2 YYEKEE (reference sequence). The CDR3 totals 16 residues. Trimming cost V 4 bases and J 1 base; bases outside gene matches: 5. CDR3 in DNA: TGTGCCAGCAGCCCCGGGACTAGCGGACGCACAGATACGCAGTATTTT. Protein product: CASSPGTSGRTDTQYF.